The present entry profiles one TCR beta chain with its context. Measured with immunoSEQ multiplex PCR; TCRdb has only the in-frame clones, and not every one. The sample contains 220,000 or so clones, approximately 90% of which appear only once. Participants came from fewer than 25 US areas, aged about 18 to 89 years. This sample is part of a study of blood T cell repertoires in COVID-19. Study as a whole: T cells, B-cell-depleted T cells, or PBMCs provided the cDNA or gDNA that served as material.

Per germline, CDR1 MDHEN and CDR2 SYDVKM. The V gene lost 6 bases and the J gene lost 9 bases, with 13 bases spanning the gap. CDR3 length: 12 residues. The chain couples TRBV28 to TRBJ2-3; D is unclear. Sequencing input: PBMCs or T cells enriched from blood (not recorded which). The TCR was taken from a middle-aged man who had been exposed to COVID-19. The CDR3 DNA is TGTGCCAGCAGGCCCCTTTTCAGAACGCAGTATTTT. Encoded protein: CASRPLFRTQYF.